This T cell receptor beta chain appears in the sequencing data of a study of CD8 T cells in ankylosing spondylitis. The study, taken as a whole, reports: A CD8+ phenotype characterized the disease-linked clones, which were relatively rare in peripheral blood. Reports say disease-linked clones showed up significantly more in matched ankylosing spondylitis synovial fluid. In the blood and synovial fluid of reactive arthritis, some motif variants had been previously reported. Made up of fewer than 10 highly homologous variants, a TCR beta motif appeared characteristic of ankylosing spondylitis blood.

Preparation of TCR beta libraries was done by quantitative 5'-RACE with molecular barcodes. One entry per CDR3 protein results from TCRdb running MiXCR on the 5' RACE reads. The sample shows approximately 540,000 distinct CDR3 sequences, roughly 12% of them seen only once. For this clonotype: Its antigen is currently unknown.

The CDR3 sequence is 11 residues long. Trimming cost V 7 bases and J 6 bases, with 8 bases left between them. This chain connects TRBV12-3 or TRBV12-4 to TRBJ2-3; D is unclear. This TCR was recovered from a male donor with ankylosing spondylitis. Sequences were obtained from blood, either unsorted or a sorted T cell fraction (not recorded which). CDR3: CASTSSDTQYF. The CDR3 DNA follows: TGTGCCAGCACCTCCTCCGATACGCAGTATTTT.